This TCR beta chain originates from a study of cytomegalovirus exposure and HLA in healthy donors (dated by TCRdb to 2016 to 2017). For the study in its entirety: According to a later analysis, the 120 validation repertoires were produced on the same platform as the 700 or so repertoires of the first cohort. The study aimed to test whether cataloging public T cell receptors could reveal signatures of past pathogen exposure. Along with the approximately 700-subject first cohort, a separate validation cohort of around 120 different subjects was used. High-throughput TCR immunosequencing, statistical association of individual TCRs with disease status, and machine learning were combined to predict cytomegalovirus infection status. What the research found in general, with its limitations: A later analysis lacked HLA typing for the validation cohort, so it scored co-occurrence in that cohort across all 110 or so repertoires. Most TCR sequences were seen in very few donors, while some public TCRs were found in many individuals. Cytomegalovirus status was reported to be diagnosed by the classifier with high specificity and sensitivity in both the original and validation cohorts. In the study, about 150 TCR beta chains were listed as associated with cytomegalovirus. A later analysis found that TCRs clustered in the first cohort also tended to co-occur in the 120 or so validation repertoires, with 94% of cluster scores above 0. It was suggested by the authors that the approach could potentially be generalized to other disease states and immunological phenotypes. In vitro tests confirmed that three of the cytomegalovirus-associated TCR beta chains recognize cytomegalovirus antigens.

Regarding this clone: The antigen it recognizes is unknown. No qualities accompany the bases; no much larger clone lies one base away.

The donors were included in the validation cohort of 90 to 150 subjects, a group kept apart from the approximately 690-subject first cohort. The library was made by the immunoSEQ multiplex PCR assay. Under the source paper's analysis protocol: A statistical classification framework was developed to diagnose cytomegalovirus status using the catalog of TCR beta chain sequences. Drawn from immuneACCESS, this table holds only the in-frame rearrangements with V and J called that TCRdb kept. Clones are partly lost; checked studies trace under half to an unresolved V gene and leave the rest unexplained. The V and J calls and clone size were taken over from that table, and D and trimming were inferred from the DNA. A total of 140,000 to 150,000 clones appear in this sample, about 94% of them only once. The leading ten clones occupy approximately 1.8% of the sample. V is cut by 3 bases and J by 5 bases, and the space between the germline ends is 13 bases. The CDR3, from cysteine to phenylalanine, totals 14 residues. The DNA shown is the 42-base CDR3, in frame from base 1. Looking up the germline V gene yields CDR1 SGHTA and CDR2 FQGNSA.

The V gene is TRBV7-2 and the J gene is TRBJ2-5; a weak D assignment points to TRBD2 (6 bases agree). This receptor was identified in a young man in good health and CMV-seropositive. Sequences were obtained from PBMCs. CDR3 loop: CASSFLGGWETQYF. The DNA reads TGTGCCAGCAGCTTTTTAGGAGGGTGGGAGACCCAGTACTTC.